Listed below are T cell receptor beta chains from one sample, sequenced in a study of regulatory T cells in long-lasting Graves disease. TCRdb independently ran MiXCR on the multiplex PCR reads; one entry per CDR3 protein. In the table there are 650,000 to 700,000 distinct CDR3 sequences, about 30% of which are singletons. The source material was peripheral blood mononuclear cells (PBMCs), sampled when the disease was refractory, from a patient treated with antithyroid drugs. These TCRs come from a female donor with Graves disease. The CDR3 runs from the conserved cysteine through the conserved F or W. Fields, in order: D gene, J gene, clone size, V gene, CDR3 protein, CDR3 DNA. A D gene is named only where the DNA matches it firmly. Rows may omit the clone size; those that give it use once, few, many or a size class.

.	TRBJ1-1	.	TRBV6-1	CASSDDWGGNTEAFF	TGTGCCAGCAGTGATGACTGGGGAGGGAACACTGAAGCTTTCTTT
.	TRBJ2-5	few	TRBV19	CASSTHPGVQETQYF	TGTGCCAGTAGTACGCATCCGGGCGTCCAAGAGACCCAGTACTTC
.	TRBJ1-4	.	TRBV6-1	CASSGPGTLEKLFF	TGTGCCAGCAGCGGGCCGGGGACGTTAGAAAAACTGTTTTTT
TRBD1	TRBJ1-2	many	TRBV29-1	CSIRTGEYGYTF	TGCAGCATACGGACAGGGGAATATGGCTACACCTTC
.	TRBJ1-6	.	TRBV6-1	CASSEAGNYNSPLHF	TGTGCCAGCAGTGAAGCAGGGAACTATAATTCACCCCTCCACTTT
TRBD1	TRBJ2-7	.	TRBV9	CASSAGQGSSYEQYF	TGTGCCAGCAGCGCGGGACAGGGAAGCTCCTACGAGCAGTACTTC
TRBD1	TRBJ2-7	.	TRBV11-1	CASSLRQGRAYGQYF	TGTGCCAGCAGCCTAAGACAGGGTCGGGCCTACGGGCAGTACTTC
.	TRBJ1-5	.	TRBV6-5	CASSYSRVSNQPQHF	TGTGCCAGCAGTTACTCGAGGGTATCCAATCAGCCCCAGCATTTT
TRBD1	TRBJ1-6	.	TRBV6-2/TRBV6-3	CASRGQGALSLHF	TGTGCCAGCAGGGGACAGGGCGCCCTGTCCCTCCACTTT
TRBD2	TRBJ2-3	.	TRBV19	CASRRLAGGSTDTQYF	TGTGCCAGTAGAAGACTAGCGGGAGGGAGCACAGATACGCAGTATTTT
.	TRBJ2-7	.	TRBV5-6	CASNGPSREQYF	TGTGCCAGCAACGGACCGTCTCGGGAGCAGTACTTC
.	TRBJ1-5	once	TRBV9	CASSVAAGPNQPQHF	TGTGCCAGCAGCGTAGCGGCCGGTCCCAATCAGCCCCAGCATTTT
.	TRBJ2-2	few	TRBV7-3	CASSSGPPQNTGELFF	TGTGCCAGCAGCTCGGGACCTCCGCAGAACACCGGGGAGCTGTTTTTT
TRBD1	TRBJ2-7	.	TRBV7-3	CASSDTGGYEQYF	TGTGCCAGCAGCGACACAGGGGGCTACGAGCAGTACTTC
.	TRBJ2-5	few	TRBV18	CASSPPSGFQETQYF	TGTGCCAGCTCACCACCGTCCGGGTTCCAAGAGACCCAGTACTTC
.	TRBJ2-5	few	TRBV18	CASSATSSQETQYF	TGCGCCAGCAGCGCGACCTCCTCCCAAGAGACCCAGTACTTC
TRBD1	TRBJ2-7	.	TRBV9	CASSPRQGTNEQYF	TGTGCCAGCAGCCCCCGACAGGGGACCAACGAGCAGTACTTC
.	TRBJ1-5	.	TRBV5-5	CASSFQGNNQPQHF	TGTGCCAGCAGCTTCCAGGGGAACAATCAGCCCCAGCATTTT
.	TRBJ1-5	many	TRBV7-9	CASSLGDFSNQPQHF	TGTGCCAGCAGCTTAGGGGATTTTAGCAATCAGCCCCAGCATTTT
.	TRBJ2-7	few	TRBV10-2	CASSEWGSVKDEQYF	TGCGCCAGCAGTGAGTGGGGCTCGGTGAAGGACGAGCAGTACTTC
TRBD1	TRBJ1-2	.	TRBV25-1	CASSPTGAAHGYTF	TGTGCCAGCAGTCCCACAGGGGCCGCTCATGGCTACACCTTC
.	TRBJ1-1	few	TRBV27	CASSRRVGTDTEAFF	TGTGCCAGCAGTAGGAGGGTAGGTACGGACACTGAAGCTTTCTTT
.	TRBJ1-2	few	TRBV6-2/TRBV6-3	CASSYGQPYGYTF	TGTGCCAGCAGTTACGGGCAACCATATGGCTACACCTTC
.	TRBJ1-1	.	TRBV12-3/TRBV12-4	CASSRRRMNTEAFF	TGTGCCAGCAGTCGCAGGCGAATGAACACTGAAGCTTTCTTT
TRBD1	TRBJ1-5	.	TRBV19	CASSEDRDSYQPQHF	TGTGCCAGTAGTGAAGACCGGGACAGCTATCAGCCCCAGCATTTT
TRBD1	TRBJ1-2	.	TRBV20-1	CSARSRTGGRNGYTF	TGCAGTGCTAGATCCCGGACAGGGGGTCGGAATGGCTACACCTTC
.	TRBJ2-7	.	TRBV15	CATSQDSSYEQYF	TGTGCCACCAGCCAGGACTCCTCCTACGAGCAGTACTTC
TRBD1	TRBJ1-4	.	TRBV5-4	CASSRPRETGSGKLFF	TGTGCCAGCAGCCGCCCCCGTGAGACAGGGTCGGGAAAACTGTTTTTT
TRBD2	TRBJ2-5	few	TRBV20-1	CSATPGRVDVTQYF	TGCAGTGCTACCCCGGGGAGGGTAGATGTGACCCAGTACTTC
.	TRBJ1-1	.	TRBV7-9	CASSTTGTKGTEAFF	TGTGCCAGCAGCACCACCGGGACAAAGGGCACTGAAGCTTTCTTT
.	TRBJ1-3	few	TRBV6-1	CASSPDSYSSGNTIYF	TGTGCCAGCAGTCCTGACTCTTACTCTTCTGGAAACACCATATATTTT
.	TRBJ1-1	.	TRBV6-5	CASSSGTRDAEAFF	TGTGCCAGCAGTTCCGGGACCAGGGATGCTGAAGCTTTCTTT
.	TRBJ1-2	many	TRBV6-5	CASSSDRLDGYGYTF	TGTGCCAGCAGTTCAGACAGGTTGGATGGCTATGGCTACACCTTC
.	TRBJ1-4	.	TRBV9	CASSVEPGADEKLFF	TGTGCCAGCAGCGTAGAACCTGGGGCAGATGAAAAACTGTTTTTT
.	TRBJ2-7	few	TRBV5-1	CASSGDLTYEQYF	TGCGCCAGCTCCGGGGACCTAACCTACGAGCAGTACTTC
.	TRBJ2-7	many	TRBV28	CASSEYGENYEQYF	TGTGCCAGCAGTGAATATGGGGAAAACTACGAGCAGTACTTC
TRBD1	TRBJ2-5	.	TRBV24-1	CATSDVGQGRETQYF	TGTGCCACCAGTGATGTGGGACAGGGGAGAGAGACCCAGTACTTC
TRBD1	TRBJ1-1	.	TRBV5-1	CASSLTGGLGVTEAFF	TGCGCCAGCAGCTTAACAGGGGGTTTGGGGGTCACTGAAGCTTTCTTT
.	TRBJ1-2	.	TRBV29-1	CSVYGESGYTF	TGCAGCGTTTACGGGGAGAGCGGCTACACCTTC
.	TRBJ2-5	many	TRBV20-1	CSASAGTDGGTQYF	TGCAGTGCTAGTGCGGGCACGGACGGGGGGACCCAGTACTTC
TRBD1	TRBJ1-1	few	TRBV6-5	CASSYPTGVAFF	TGTGCCAGCAGTTACCCAACAGGGGTAGCTTTCTTT
TRBD1	TRBJ1-6	.	TRBV20-1	CSAYDRGNSPLHF	TGCAGTGCCTACGACAGGGGAAATTCACCCCTCCACTTT
.	TRBJ1-2	few	TRBV19	CASSIGQGRANYGYTF	TGTGCCAGTAGTATAGGGCAGGGAAGAGCTAACTATGGCTACACCTTC
.	TRBJ1-1	once	TRBV30	CAWRGGVNTEAFF	TGTGCCTGGAGAGGAGGAGTGAACACTGAAGCTTTCTTT
.	TRBJ2-7	.	TRBV3-1	CASSQGERKERRYEQYF	TGTGCCAGCAGCCAAGGGGAGAGGAAGGAGAGGCGGTACGAGCAGTACTTC
TRBD1	TRBJ2-5	few	TRBV13	CASSGPGQGLVTQYF	TGTGCCAGCAGCGGACCGGGACAGGGGTTGGTGACCCAGTACTTC
.	TRBJ2-2	.	TRBV11-2	CASSLVFSSAGELFF	TGTGCCAGCAGCTTAGTGTTCTCATCGGCCGGGGAGCTGTTTTTT
.	TRBJ2-7	.	TRBV10-3	CAITPNRDLWEQYF	TGTGCCATCACTCCGAACAGGGACCTCTGGGAGCAGTACTTC
.	TRBJ1-6	many	TRBV27	CASSVTGSPLHF	TGTGCCAGCAGTGTGACTGGTTCACCCCTCCACTTT
.	TRBJ2-2	.	TRBV11-3	CASSPRETALANTGELFF	TGTGCCAGCAGCCCCCGTGAGACAGCCCTAGCGAACACCGGGGAGCTGTTTTTT
.	TRBJ2-2	.	TRBV29-1	CSVEGTRNTGELFF	TGCAGCGTTGAAGGGACAAGGAACACCGGGGAGCTGTTTTTT
.	TRBJ1-4	.	TRBV7-9	CASSPREQEKLFF	TGTGCCAGCAGCCCGAGGGAACAGGAAAAACTGTTTTTT
TRBD1	TRBJ2-5	.	TRBV5-4	CASSSSGTGKETQYF	TGTGCCAGCAGCAGCTCCGGGACAGGGAAAGAGACCCAGTACTTC
TRBD2	TRBJ2-2	few	TRBV27	CASRFSGKKGGELFF	TGTGCCAGCAGGTTTAGCGGGAAAAAGGGCGGGGAGCTGTTTTTT